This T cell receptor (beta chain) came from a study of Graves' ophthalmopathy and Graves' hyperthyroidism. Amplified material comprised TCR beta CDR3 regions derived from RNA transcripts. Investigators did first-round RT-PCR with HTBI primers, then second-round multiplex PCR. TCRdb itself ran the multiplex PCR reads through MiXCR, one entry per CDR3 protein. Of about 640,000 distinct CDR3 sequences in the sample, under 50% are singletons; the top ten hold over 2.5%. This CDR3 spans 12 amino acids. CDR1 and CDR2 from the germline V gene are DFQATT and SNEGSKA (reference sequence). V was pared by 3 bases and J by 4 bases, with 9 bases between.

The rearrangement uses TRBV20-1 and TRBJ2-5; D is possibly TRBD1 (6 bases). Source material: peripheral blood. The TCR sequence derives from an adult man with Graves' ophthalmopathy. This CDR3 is CSARGTRETQYF. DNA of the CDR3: TGCAGTGCTAGGGGGACACGAGAGACCCAGTACTTC.